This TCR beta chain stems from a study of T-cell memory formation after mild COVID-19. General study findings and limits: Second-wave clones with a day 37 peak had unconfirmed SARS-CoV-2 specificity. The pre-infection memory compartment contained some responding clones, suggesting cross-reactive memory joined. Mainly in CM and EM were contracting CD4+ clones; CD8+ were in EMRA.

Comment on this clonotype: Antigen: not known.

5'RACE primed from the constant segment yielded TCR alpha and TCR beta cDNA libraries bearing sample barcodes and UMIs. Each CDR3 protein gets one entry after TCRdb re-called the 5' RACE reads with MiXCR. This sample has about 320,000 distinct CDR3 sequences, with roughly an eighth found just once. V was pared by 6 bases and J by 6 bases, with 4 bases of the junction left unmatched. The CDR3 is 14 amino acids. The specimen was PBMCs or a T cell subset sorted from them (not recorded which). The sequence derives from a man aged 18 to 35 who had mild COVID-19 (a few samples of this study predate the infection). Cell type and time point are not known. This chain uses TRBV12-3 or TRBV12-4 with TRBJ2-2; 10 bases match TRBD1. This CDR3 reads CASSGTGESGELFF. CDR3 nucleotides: TGTGCCAGCAGCGGGACAGGGGAGTCCGGGGAGCTGTTTTTT.